This T cell receptor beta chain was recovered during a study of CD8+CD57+ T cells in acquired aplastic anemia. Overall study: The DNA of sorted CD4+ and CD8+ cells averaged approximately 3.4 ug. Healthy donor sequencing depth: 10 million to 10.8 million CD4+, fewer than 13 million CD8+ reads. The study, taken as a whole, reports: Found in both controls and patients were twenty-nine CD8+ CDR3 sequences. Patients did not significantly differ from controls in CD8+ Simpson's diversity.

The CDR3 is 15 residues long. V lost 1 base and J lost 1, with 11 bases in between. CDR1 and CDR2 (germline): DFQATT, SNEGSKA (reference sequence). Of note for this clonotype: Its specificity is unknown.

Genomic DNA, the template, was used for profiling of the TCR beta VDJ and CDR3. TCRdb analysed the reads with MiXCR anew, one entry per CDR3 protein. The sample lists 200,000 to 250,000 distinct CDR3 sequences; about a third were seen once. The chain recombines TRBV20-1 with TRBJ1-5; D is unclear. The sample was sorted CD4+, CD8+, or CD8+CD57+ T cells (not recorded which) from PBMCs. The clonotype was recovered from a human donor in good health, serving as a control. CDR3 in amino acids: CSARGRERSNQPQHF. CDR3 DNA sequence: TGCAGTGCTAGAGGGAGGGAAAGAAGCAATCAGCCCCAGCATTTT.